The sequence of this T cell receptor beta chain was determined in a study of blood T cells in healthy people across ages. Regarding this clonotype: One end of the junction fails to match germline, which may point to a read error.

A J-beta primer mix and a sample-barcoded 5' primer were used in a second PCR of roughly 6 to 12 cycles. Using its own MiXCR run on the 5' RACE reads, TCRdb lists one record per CDR3 protein. Of 600,000 to 850,000 distinct CDR3 sequences listed, more than 40% are singletons. CDR3 size: 17 residues. Per germline, CDR1 SGHVS and CDR2 FQNEAQ. The genes are TRBV7-8 and TRBJ2-1; 8 positions match TRBD2. The sequenced material came from blood. The sequence came from a woman in her fifties or sixties in good health. CDR3 in amino acids: CASSLMASGWSYNGQFF. In DNA form, the CDR3 reads TGTGCCAGCAGCTTAATGGCTAGCGGGTGGTCCTACAATGGGCAGTTCTTC. The full variable domain, in which reference TRBV7-8 and TRBJ2-1 provide the parts outside the CDR3, is GAGVSQSPRYKVAKRGQDVALRCDPISGHVSLFWYQQALGQGPEFLTYFQNEAQLDKSGLPSDRFFAERPEGSVSTLKIQRTQQEDSAVYLCASSLMASGWSYNGQFFGPGTRLTVL.